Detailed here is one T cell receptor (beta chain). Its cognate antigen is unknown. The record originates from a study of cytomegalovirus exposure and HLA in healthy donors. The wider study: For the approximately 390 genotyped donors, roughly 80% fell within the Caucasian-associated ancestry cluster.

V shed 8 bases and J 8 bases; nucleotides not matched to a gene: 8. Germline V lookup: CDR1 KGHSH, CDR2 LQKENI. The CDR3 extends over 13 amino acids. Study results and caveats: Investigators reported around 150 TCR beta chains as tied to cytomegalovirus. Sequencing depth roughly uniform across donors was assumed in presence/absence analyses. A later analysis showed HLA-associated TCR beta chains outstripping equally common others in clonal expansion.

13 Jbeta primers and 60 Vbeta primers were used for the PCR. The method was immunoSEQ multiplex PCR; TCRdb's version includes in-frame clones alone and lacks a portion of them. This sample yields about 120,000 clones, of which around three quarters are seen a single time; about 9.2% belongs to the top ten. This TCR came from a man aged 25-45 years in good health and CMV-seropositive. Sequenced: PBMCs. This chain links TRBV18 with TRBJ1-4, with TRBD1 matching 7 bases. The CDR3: CASRQGVSEKLFF. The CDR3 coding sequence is TGTGCCAGCCGACAGGGCGTTTCGGAAAAACTGTTTTTT.